The 15 T cell receptor beta chains listed next were all sequenced from one sample in a study of shared T cell receptors in the human thymus. The repertoire was sequenced with immunoSEQ multiplex PCR; TCRdb's copy has only in-frame clones and lacks some. In the table there are hundreds of thousands of clones, roughly 90% of which are singletons. These data also formed part of another study, on human thymus T cells.

Sequencing was carried out using thymocytes. The source is a boy under two years old with a congenital heart defect.

The chain is built from TRBV6-5 and TRBJ2-5, with a tentative D call TRBD2 (6 bases). Germline V lookup: CDR1 MNHEY, CDR2 SVGAGI. The CDR3 loop spans 15 amino acids. V dropped 6 bases and J dropped 1 base, with 15 bases sitting between them. DNA of the CDR3: TGTGCCAGCAGGGCCCCGGAGGGGTCCCAAGAGACCCAGTACTTC. Translating gives CASRAPEGSQETQYF.

The chain links TRBV6-5 to TRBJ2-1; TRBD2 matches 8 bases. V lost 2 bases to trimming and J lost 2 bases; unmatched junction nucleotides: 5. The CDR3 spans 16 residues. The germline V gene has CDR1 MNHEY and CDR2 SVGAGI. This CDR3 reads CASSYLLAVAYNEQFF. CDR3 in DNA: TGTGCCAGCAGTTACCTACTAGCGGTTGCCTACAATGAGCAGTTCTTC.

The chain uses TRBV29-1 and TRBJ2-1; TRBD2 agrees at 7 bases. The J segment lost 8 bases and the V segment lost 0 bases, leaving 7 bases of the junction unmatched. Germline V gene data show CDR1 as SQVTM and CDR2 as ANQGSEA. This CDR3 region has 14 residues. As DNA, the CDR3 is TGCAGCGTTGAAGAGGGGAGGGCTGAGGATGAGCAGTTCTTC. The encoded protein is CSVEEGRAEDEQFF.

The chain recombines TRBV4-3 with TRBJ2-1, with 11 bases aligning to TRBD2. There are 16 residues in the CDR3. Trimming at V came to 2 bases and at J to 7 bases, leaving 7 bases not matched to a gene. CDR1 is LGHNA and CDR2 is YSLEER in the germline V gene. The DNA of the CDR3 is TGCGCCAGCAGCCAACACCTACTAGCGGGAGAAAATGAGCAGTTCTTC. It specifies CASSQHLLAGENEQFF.

V usage is TRBV18 and J usage is TRBJ2-7; possible D gene TRBD1, 6 bases. The CDR3 covers 16 residues. The germline V gene encodes CDR1 KGHSH and CDR2 LQKENI. V was pared by 5 bases and J by 6 bases, with 23 bases between. CDR3 nucleotide sequence: TGTGCCAGCTCATCTGAAGGCAGGGGTATCCCCTGCGAGCAGTACTTC. This translates into CASSSEGRGIPCEQYF.

CDR3 residues: CASTRVNTGELFF. Written as DNA, the CDR3 is TGTGCCAGCACCAGGGTGAACACCGGGGAGCTGTTTTTT. V usage is TRBV6-1 and J usage is TRBJ2-2; a weak D match, TRBD1 (5 bases). CDR1 and CDR2 from the germline V gene are MNHNS and SASEGT. The V end was cut by 7 bases, the J end by 1 base, with 7 bases between. There are 13 residues in the CDR3.

This clone occurred once. The gene calls are TRBV7-9 and TRBJ1-2; D perhaps matches TRBD1 (6 bases). This CDR3 comprises 15 residues. Germline V gene data show CDR1 as SEHNR and CDR2 as FQNEAQ (reference sequence). Deletions cut 5 bases from V and 5 bases from J, with 18 bases between. The CDR3 DNA reads TGTGCCAGCAGCCTCACACAGGGCGAGGCTTATGGCTACACCTTC. It is translated as CASSLTQGEAYGYTF.

The CDR3 DNA sequence: TGTGCCAGCAGTCTCCCCAAAGTCCCACGGACTAGCGGGAGCCGGAATGAGCAGTTCTTC. Protein product: CASSLPKVPRTSGSRNEQFF. The gene calls are TRBV28 and TRBJ2-1, with 13 bases lining up with TRBD2. The CDR3 has 20 residues. Losses at the gene ends were 5 bases for V and 7 bases for J; bases not matched to a gene: 20. Germline lookup yields CDR1 MDHEN and CDR2 SYDVKM.

The gene calls are TRBV29-1 and TRBJ2-5, with TRBD2 matching 9 bases. This CDR3 is 15 amino acids long. Unmatched junction bases numbered 5, after V lost 3 bases and J lost 0 bases. Germline CDR1 reads SQVTM; CDR2 reads ANQGSEA. The CDR3 loop is CSVELAGLYQETQYF. CDR3 DNA sequence: TGCAGCGTTGAGCTAGCGGGACTGTACCAAGAGACCCAGTACTTC. Based on the CDR3 plus reference TRBV29-1 and TRBJ2-5, the full variable domain is SAVISQKPSRDICQRGTSLTIQCQVDSQVTMMFWYRQQPGQSLTLIATANQGSEATYESGFVIDKFPISRPNLTFSTLTVSNMSPEDSSIYLCSVELAGLYQETQYFGPGTRLLVL.

In the case of this clone: A read error may account for a junction end that differs from germline. The rearrangement uses TRBV7-7 and TRBJ1-1, with 8 bases that match TRBD1. The CDR3 extends over 14 amino acids. CDR1 is SSHAT, CDR2 FNYEAQ, per germline (reference sequence). CDR3 protein: CASSPGGAGAEAFF. The CDR3, as DNA: TGTGCTAGCAGCCCAGGGGGCGCGGGGGCTGAAGCTTTCTTT.

The chain has TRBV5-4 and TRBJ1-2, with D tentatively TRBD1 (5 bases). The CDR3 extends over 13 amino acids. CDR1 is SGHNT and CDR2 is YYREEE in the germline V gene (reference sequence). Trimming took off 7 bases at V and 0 bases at J, with 10 bases between the two ends. This chain's CDR3 is CASRGVANYGYTF. CDR3 DNA sequence: TGTGCCAGCCGGGGGGTAGCTAACTATGGCTACACCTTC.

The chain joins TRBV12-5 to TRBJ1-2, with TRBD1 identical over 7 bases. Per the germline V gene, CDR1 is LGHNT and CDR2 is FRNRAP. V lost 1 base to trimming and J lost 3 bases; unmatched junction nucleotides: 14. The CDR3 length is 18 residues. Here the CDR3 DNA reads TGTGCTAGTGGTTTGGAGGGGGCAGGACCGGTACCTTACTATGGCTACACCTTC. This sequence encodes CASGLEGAGPVPYYGYTF.

The gene calls are TRBV2 and TRBJ1-5, with a weak D call TRBD1 (5 bases). The CDR3 runs to 14 residues. V was pared by 6 bases and J by 6 bases, with 15 bases between. Looked up from germline, CDR1 is SNHLY and CDR2 is FYNNEI. The CDR3 region has the DNA TGTGCCAGCAGCCCTCAAGGGGCCGGTCAGCCCCAGCATTTT. Encoded protein: CASSPQGAGQPQHF.

The rearrangement joins TRBV11-1 to TRBJ2-3; 8 bases fit TRBD2. Germline CDR1 is SGHAT and CDR2 is FQDESV (reference sequence). The ends lost 4 bases at V and 3 bases at J; junction bases unmatched: 15. The CDR3 extends over 18 amino acids. The CDR3 here is CASSSYQSGRGGTDTQYF. The CDR3 DNA follows: TGTGCCAGCAGCTCCTACCAGAGCGGGAGAGGGGGGACAGATACGCAGTATTTT.

This chain joins TRBV9 and TRBJ2-2, with TRBD2 as a possible D gene (5 bases). Germline CDR1 is SGDLS and CDR2 is YYNGEE. This CDR3 has 16 amino acids. Trimming took 1 base from V and 3 from J, leaving 13 bases between them. The chain's CDR3 is CASSVSGLLHTGELFF. CDR3 bases: TGTGCCAGCAGCGTATCCGGACTTCTTCACACCGGGGAGCTGTTTTTT.